A selection of T cell receptor beta chains follows, all from one sample in a study of molecular identifiers for immune sequencing clone quantification. MiXCR was run by TCRdb on the PCR reads, yielding one entry per CDR3 protein. The sample contains 100,000 or so distinct CDR3 sequences, around 33% of which appear only once. Sequenced input: naive CD8+ T cells from blood, with Jurkat cell RNA spiked in. These receptors were obtained from a human donor in good health. Some libraries in this study had Jurkat cell RNA spiked in. Both conserved end residues are part of each CDR3. Each record gives: D gene, V gene, J gene, clone size, CDR3 length, CDR3 DNA, CDR3 protein. The D gene is left open where the match is weak. Part of the rows lack a size; the others show once, few, many or a class for expanded clones.

NA	TRBV28	TRBJ1-5	many	13	TGTGCCAGCAGGGTCGGGGGGTATCAGCCCCAGCATTTT	CASRVGGYQPQHF
NA	TRBV7-9	TRBJ2-7	many	13	TGTGGAGGTGCCTTAGAAACCGGCTACGAGCAGTACTTC	CGGALETGYEQYF
NA	TRBV4-3	TRBJ2-1	NA	17	TGCGCCAGCAGCCAAGATCCCTCAAGCGGACGATACAATGAGCAGTTCTTC	CASSQDPSSGRYNEQFF
NA	TRBV9	TRBJ2-5	few	11	TGTGCCAGCAGCGTAGTAGAGACCCAGTACTTC	CASSVVETQYF
NA	TRBV12-3/TRBV12-4	TRBJ1-1	NA	11	TGTGCCAGCAAGCCGAACACTGAAGCTTTCTTT	CASKPNTEAFF
TRBD2	TRBV15	TRBJ2-7	few	14	TGTGCCACCAGCAGAGCTAGCGGAACCTACGAGCAGTACTTC	CATSRASGTYEQYF
TRBD2	TRBV2	TRBJ2-3	many	14	TGTGCCAGCACCGAAGCGGGGAGCACAGATACGCAGTATTTT	CASTEAGSTDTQYF
NA	TRBV7-6	TRBJ2-1	NA	15	TGTGCCAGCAGCTCAATATTGGGCTCCTACAGTGAGCAGTTCTTC	CASSSILGSYSEQFF
TRBD2	TRBV6-1	TRBJ2-3	NA	15	TGTGCCAGCAACGGACTAGCGCAGAGCACAGCTACGCAGTATTTT	CASNGLAQSTATQYF
TRBD1	TRBV14	TRBJ2-1	NA	15	TGTGCCAGCAGCCAATTCATGACAGGGTCAAATGAGCAGTTCTTC	CASSQFMTGSNEQFF
NA	TRBV6-2/TRBV6-3	TRBJ1-1	few	13	TGTGCCAGCAGTTATGGGGCGTACACTGAAGCTTTCTTT	CASSYGAYTEAFF
NA	TRBV19	TRBJ2-2	few	16	TGTGCCAGTAGTATAGACGAAGGGGACACGCCCGGGGAGCTGTTTTTT	CASSIDEGDTPGELFF
NA	TRBV20-1	TRBJ2-7	few	13	TGCAGTGCTAGAACAGACAGCTCCTACGAGCAGTACTTC	CSARTDSSYEQYF
NA	TRBV28	TRBJ1-1	NA	15	TGTGCCAGCAGTTTAATGGGAGGGGTCCGCACTGAAGCTTTCTTT	CASSLMGGVRTEAFF
NA	TRBV27	TRBJ2-7	NA	13	TGTGCCAGCAGTTACCCGGGGGACTACGAGCAGTACTTC	CASSYPGDYEQYF
NA	TRBV12-3/TRBV12-4	TRBJ2-4	once	14	TGTGCCAGCAGTTTGGGGAAGGCCAAAAACATTCAGTACTTC	CASSLGKAKNIQYF
NA	TRBV6-2/TRBV6-3	TRBJ2-7	NA	11	TGTGCCAGCAGTACTACCCACGAGCCGTACTTC	CASSTTHEPYF
NA	TRBV29-1	TRBJ2-7	few	12	TGCAGCGTTGAAGTTCAGCAATACGAGCAGTACTTC	CSVEVQQYEQYF
NA	TRBV27	TRBJ1-5	few	14	TGTGCCAGCAGTTTAAGGGGTTTCAATCAGCCCCAGCATTTT	CASSLRGFNQPQHF
TRBD2	TRBV3-1	TRBJ2-7	few	19	TGTGCCAGCAGCCAAGTACTTGGGACTAGCGGGAGGCTGCCCTACGAGCAGTACTTC	CASSQVLGTSGRLPYEQYF
TRBD2	TRBV20-1	TRBJ2-7	NA	14	TGCAGTGCTGAGGACGGACTAGCGGAATACGTGCAGTACTTC	CSAEDGLAEYVQYF
TRBD2	TRBV28	TRBJ2-3	few	15	TGTGCCAGCAGTTCCGGGACTAGCGGGGCAGATACGCAGTATTTT	CASSSGTSGADTQYF
NA	TRBV13	TRBJ2-2	NA	14	TGTGCCAGCAGCAGAGCAGGTGACACCGGGGAGCTGTTTTTT	CASSRAGDTGELFF
TRBD1	TRBV7-2	TRBJ1-1	NA	15	TGTGCCAGCAGCTTTGACAGGGAGGGAAGCACTGAAGCTTTCTTT	CASSFDREGSTEAFF
NA	TRBV5-1	TRBJ2-3	many	13	TGCGCCAGCAGAAAGGACAGTACAGATACGCAGTATTTT	CASRKDSTDTQYF
NA	TRBV6-5	TRBJ2-2	few	15	TGTGCCAGCAGTTCGACAGCCCGTAACACCGGGGAGCTGTTTTTT	CASSSTARNTGELFF
TRBD2	TRBV6-5	TRBJ2-7	NA	17	TGTGTCAGCAGTTACCTCGGGAATAGCGGGAGCTCCTACGAGCAGTACTTC	CVSSYLGNSGSSYEQYF
NA	TRBV9	TRBJ2-2	NA	11	TGTGCCAGCATGGGAGCCGGGGAGCTGGTTTTT	CASMGAGELVF
TRBD1	TRBV12-3/TRBV12-4	TRBJ1-6	NA	15	TGTGCCAGCAGAAACAGGGGTCTCTATAATTCACCCCCCCACTTT	CASRNRGLYNSPPHF
TRBD2	TRBV28	TRBJ2-3	many	15	TGTGCCAGCAGTTTCCCTAGCGGAGGGGTAGATACGCAGTATTTT	CASSFPSGGVDTQYF
NA	TRBV4-3	TRBJ2-5	many	15	TGCGCCAGCAGCCAAGATAGGTCCAGCCGAGAGACCCAGTACTTC	CASSQDRSSRETQYF
NA	TRBV11-2	TRBJ2-3	NA	15	TGTGCCAGCAGCTTAGCCGGGAGCGGGACAGATACGCTGTATTTT	CASSLAGSGTDTLYF
TRBD2	TRBV19	TRBJ2-1	NA	15	TGTGCCAGTAGTATCAGCGGGAGTTACTACAATGAGCAGTTCTTC	CASSISGSYYNEQFF
NA	TRBV19	TRBJ1-1	few	14	TGTGCCAGTAGTATGGGTAGTACCTACACTGAAGCTTTCTTT	CASSMGSTYTEAFF
NA	TRBV7-9	TRBJ2-3	NA	17	TGTGCCAGCAGCTTAGATTGGGGTAGCGGCAGCACAGATACGCAGTATTTT	CASSLDWGSGSTDTQYF
TRBD2	TRBV10-3	TRBJ2-1	NA	14	TGTGCCATCAAAGAGCGGGAGCCCTACAATGAGCAGTTCTTC	CAIKEREPYNEQFF
NA	TRBV5-1	TRBJ2-3	NA	15	TGCGCCAGCAGATCGGCACAGGCGAGCACAGATATGCAGTATTTT	CASRSAQASTDMQYF
NA	TRBV12-3/TRBV12-4	TRBJ2-5	NA	15	TGTGCCAGCAGTTTGGGCGACGGGAGCCAAGAGACCCAGTACTTC	CASSLGDGSQETQYF
NA	TRBV4-3	TRBJ2-2	NA	15	TGCGCCAGCAGCCTCCGGACCGCCTTTACCGGGGAGCTGTTTTTT	CASSLRTAFTGELFF
NA	TRBV7-2	TRBJ2-7	NA	15	TGTGCCAGCAGCTTCTATCTAGCGCCCACCTACGAGCAGTACTTC	CASSFYLAPTYEQYF
NA	TRBV6-5	TRBJ2-1	few	13	TGTGCCAGCAGTTACCCCCAGGCGGGGGAGCAGTTCTTC	CASSYPQAGEQFF
NA	TRBV6-5	TRBJ2-5	few	13	TGTGCCAGCAGTTACTCGTTAGGAGAGACCCAGTACTTC	CASSYSLGETQYF
TRBD2	TRBV3-1	TRBJ2-1	few	17	TGTGCCAGCAGCCAAGAGCTGGGACTAGCGGTCTACAATGAGCAGTTCTTC	CASSQELGLAVYNEQFF
NA	TRBV7-2	TRBJ2-1	few	15	TGTGCCAGCAGCTTCCGGGACACGTCCTACAATGAGCAGTTCTTC	CASSFRDTSYNEQFF
NA	TRBV12-3/TRBV12-4	TRBJ2-5	NA	14	TGTGCCAGCAGTACCTGGACGGGGGAGAATGCCCAGTACTTC	CASSTWTGENAQYF
NA	TRBV9	TRBJ2-3	NA	16	TGTGCCAGCAGCGCCGTACTAGCCCCAACAACCGATACGCAGTATTTT	CASSAVLAPTTDTQYF
NA	TRBV4-3	TRBJ2-3	many	16	TGCGCCAGCAGCCAATCGCGCGGAGCATTCACAGATACGCAGTATTTT	CASSQSRGAFTDTQYF
NA	TRBV28	TRBJ2-7	many	14	TGTGCCAGCAGTTTCATCGGGGCGCGCTACGAGCAGTACTTC	CASSFIGARYEQYF
NA	TRBV20-1	TRBJ1-1	NA	14	TGCGGTGCTAGAGTCTTGGCGTTGAACACTGAAGCTTTCTTT	CGARVLALNTEAFF
NA	TRBV19	TRBJ1-5	many	13	TGTGCCTCTATTGGGGGGTTCAATCAGCCCCAGCATTTT	CASIGGFNQPQHF
NA	TRBV19	TRBJ1-1	many	13	TGTGCCAGTAGTCCGACAGGACCTGCTGAAGCTTTCTTT	CASSPTGPAEAFF
NA	TRBV25-1	TRBJ2-7	few	12	TGTGCCAGCAGTGAGCTAACCTACGAGCAGTACTTC	CASSELTYEQYF
NA	TRBV2	TRBJ2-2	many	10	TGTGCCAGCGGCGGTTACGACCTGTTTTTT	CASGGYDLFF
TRBD1	TRBV29-1	TRBJ2-2	many	13	TGCAGCGTGGGACAGGGATACACCGGGGAGCTGTTTTTT	CSVGQGYTGELFF